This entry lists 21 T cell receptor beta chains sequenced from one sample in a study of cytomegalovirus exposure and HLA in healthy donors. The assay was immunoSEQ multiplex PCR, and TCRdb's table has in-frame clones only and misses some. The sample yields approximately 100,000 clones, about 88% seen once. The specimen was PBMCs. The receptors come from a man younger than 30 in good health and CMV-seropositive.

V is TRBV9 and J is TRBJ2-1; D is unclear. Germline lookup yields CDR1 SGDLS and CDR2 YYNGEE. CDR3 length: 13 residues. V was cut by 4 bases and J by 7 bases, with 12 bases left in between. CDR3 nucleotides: TGTGCCAGCAGCCCCCTTTCAGTAAATGAGCAGTTCTTC. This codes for CASSPLSVNEQFF.

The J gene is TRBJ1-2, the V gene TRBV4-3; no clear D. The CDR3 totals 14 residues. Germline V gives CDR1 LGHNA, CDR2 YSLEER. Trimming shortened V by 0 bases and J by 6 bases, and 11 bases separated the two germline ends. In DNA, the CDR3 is TGCGCCAGCAGCCAAGATTTCGGGAAGGATGGCTACACCTTC. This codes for CASSQDFGKDGYTF.

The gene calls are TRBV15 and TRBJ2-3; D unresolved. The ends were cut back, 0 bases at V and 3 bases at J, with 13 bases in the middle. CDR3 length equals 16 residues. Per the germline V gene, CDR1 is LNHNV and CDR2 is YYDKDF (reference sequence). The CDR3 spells CATSRDAQTPTDTQYF. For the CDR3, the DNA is TGTGCCACCAGCAGAGATGCCCAAACACCAACAGATACGCAGTATTTT.

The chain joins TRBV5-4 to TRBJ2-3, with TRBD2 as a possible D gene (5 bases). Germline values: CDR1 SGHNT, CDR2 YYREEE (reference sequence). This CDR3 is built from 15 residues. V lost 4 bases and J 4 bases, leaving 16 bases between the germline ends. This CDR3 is CASSPAERDADTQYF. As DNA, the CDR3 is TGTGCCAGCAGCCCCGCGGAGAGGGATGCAGATACGCAGTATTTT.

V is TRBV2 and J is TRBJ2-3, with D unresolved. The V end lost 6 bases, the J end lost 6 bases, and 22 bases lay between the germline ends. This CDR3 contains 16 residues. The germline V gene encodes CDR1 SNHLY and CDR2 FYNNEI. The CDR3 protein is CASSAMDGGFWDTQYF. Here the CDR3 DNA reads TGTGCCAGCAGCGCCATGGATGGCGGATTTTGGGATACGCAGTATTTT. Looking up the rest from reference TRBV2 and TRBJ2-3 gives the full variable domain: EPEVTQTPSHQVTQMGQEVILRCVPISNHLYFYWYRQILGQKVEFLVSFYNNEISEKSEIFDDQFSVERPDGSNFTLKIRSTKLEDSAMYFCASSAMDGGFWDTQYFGPGTRLTVL.

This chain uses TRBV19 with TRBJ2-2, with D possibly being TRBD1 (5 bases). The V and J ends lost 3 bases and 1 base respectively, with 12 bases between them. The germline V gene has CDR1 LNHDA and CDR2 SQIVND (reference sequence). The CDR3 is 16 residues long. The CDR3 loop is CASSIRYRGNTGELFF. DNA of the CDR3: TGTGCCAGTAGTATTAGGTATAGGGGGAACACCGGGGAGCTGTTTTTT.

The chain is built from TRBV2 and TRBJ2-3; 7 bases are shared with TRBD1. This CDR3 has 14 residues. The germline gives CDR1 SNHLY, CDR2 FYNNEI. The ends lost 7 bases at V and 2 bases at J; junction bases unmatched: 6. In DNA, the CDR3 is TGTGCCAGCACATATGACAGGGACACAGATACGCAGTATTTT. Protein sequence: CASTYDRDTDTQYF.

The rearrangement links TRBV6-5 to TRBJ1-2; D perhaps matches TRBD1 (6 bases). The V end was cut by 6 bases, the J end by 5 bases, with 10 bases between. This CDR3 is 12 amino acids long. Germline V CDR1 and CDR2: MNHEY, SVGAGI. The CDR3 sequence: CASSPDSYGYTF. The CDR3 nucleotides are TGTGCCAGCAGCCCGGACAGTTATGGCTACACCTTC.

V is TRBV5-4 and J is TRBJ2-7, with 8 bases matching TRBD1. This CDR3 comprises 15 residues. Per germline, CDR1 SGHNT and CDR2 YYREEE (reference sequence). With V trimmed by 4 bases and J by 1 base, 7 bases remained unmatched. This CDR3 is CASSPRTGPSYEQYF. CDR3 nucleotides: TGTGCCAGCAGCCCTCGGACAGGGCCATCCTACGAGCAGTACTTC. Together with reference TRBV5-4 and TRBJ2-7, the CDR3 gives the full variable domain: ETGVTQSPTHLIKTRGQQVTLRCSSQSGHNTVSWYQQALGQGPQFIFQYYREEENGRGNFPPRFSGLQFPNYSSELNVNALELDDSALYLCASSPRTGPSYEQYFGPGTRLTVT.

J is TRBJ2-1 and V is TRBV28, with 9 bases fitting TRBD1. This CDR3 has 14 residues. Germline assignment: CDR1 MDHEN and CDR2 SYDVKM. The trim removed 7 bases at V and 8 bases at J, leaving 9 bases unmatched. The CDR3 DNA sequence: TGTGCCAGCACCGGGACAGGGTTTAGACATGAGCAGTTCTTC. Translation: CASTGTGFRHEQFF.

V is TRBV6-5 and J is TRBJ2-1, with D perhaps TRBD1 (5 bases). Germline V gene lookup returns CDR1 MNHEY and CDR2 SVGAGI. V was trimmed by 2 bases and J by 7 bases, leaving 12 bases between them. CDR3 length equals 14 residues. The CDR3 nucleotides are TGTGCCAGCAGTTACCGGGCAGGGTATAATGAGCAGTTCTTC. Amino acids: CASSYRAGYNEQFF.

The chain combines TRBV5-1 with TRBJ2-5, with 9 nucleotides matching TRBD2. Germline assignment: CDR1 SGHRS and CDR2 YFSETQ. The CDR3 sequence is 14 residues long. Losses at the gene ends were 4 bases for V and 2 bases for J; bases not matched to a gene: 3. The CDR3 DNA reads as TGCGCCAGCAGCGTGAGCGGGAGGCAAGAGACCCAGTACTTC. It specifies CASSVSGRQETQYF.

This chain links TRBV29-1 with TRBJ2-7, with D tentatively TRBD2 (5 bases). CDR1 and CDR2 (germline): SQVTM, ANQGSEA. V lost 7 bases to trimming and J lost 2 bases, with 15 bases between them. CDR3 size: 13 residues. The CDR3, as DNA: TGCAGCGCAAGTGGCGGGTTAACCTACGAGCAGTACTTC. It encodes CSASGGLTYEQYF.

DNA for the CDR3: TGTGCCAGCAGTTCAAACAATGAGCAGTTCTTC. As protein: CASSSNNEQFF. The V call is TRBV6-6, the J call TRBJ2-1; D is unresolved. This CDR3 is 11 amino acids long. In germline, CDR1 is MNHNY, CDR2 SVGAGI (reference sequence). Trimming pared 4 bases from V and 5 bases from J, leaving 3 bases between.

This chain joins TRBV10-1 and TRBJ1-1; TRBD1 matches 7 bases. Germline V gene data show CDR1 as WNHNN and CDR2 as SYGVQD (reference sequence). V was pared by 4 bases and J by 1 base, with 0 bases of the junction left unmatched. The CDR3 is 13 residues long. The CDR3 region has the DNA TGCGCCAGCAGTGGGGACAGGAACACTGAAGCTTTCTTT. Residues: CASSGDRNTEAFF.

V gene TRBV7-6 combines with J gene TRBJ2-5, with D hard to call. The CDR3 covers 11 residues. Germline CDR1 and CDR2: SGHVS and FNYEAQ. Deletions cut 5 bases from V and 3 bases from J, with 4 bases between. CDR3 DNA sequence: TGTGCCAGCAGCACAGAAGAGACCCAGTACTTC. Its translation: CASSTEETQYF.

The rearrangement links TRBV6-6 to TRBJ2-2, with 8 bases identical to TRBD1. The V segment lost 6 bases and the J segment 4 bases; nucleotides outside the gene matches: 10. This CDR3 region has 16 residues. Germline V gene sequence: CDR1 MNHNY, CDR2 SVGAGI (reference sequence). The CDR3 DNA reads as TGTGCCAGCAGCCGACATGGACAGGGCGGCACCGGGGAGCTGTTTTTT. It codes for CASSRHGQGGTGELFF.

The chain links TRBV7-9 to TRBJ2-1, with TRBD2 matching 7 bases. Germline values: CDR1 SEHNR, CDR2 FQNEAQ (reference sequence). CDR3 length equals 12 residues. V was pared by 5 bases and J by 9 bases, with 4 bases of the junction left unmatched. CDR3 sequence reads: CASSLLAVEQFF. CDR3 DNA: TGTGCCAGCAGCCTCCTAGCGGTTGAGCAGTTCTTC.

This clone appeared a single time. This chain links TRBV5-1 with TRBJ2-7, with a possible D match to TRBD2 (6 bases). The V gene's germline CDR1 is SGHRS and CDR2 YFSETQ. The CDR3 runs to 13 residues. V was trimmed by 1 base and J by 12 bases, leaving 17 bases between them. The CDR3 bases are TGCGCCAGCAGCTTGAGACCAGGGACTCTCAGGTACTTC. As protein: CASSLRPGTLRYF.

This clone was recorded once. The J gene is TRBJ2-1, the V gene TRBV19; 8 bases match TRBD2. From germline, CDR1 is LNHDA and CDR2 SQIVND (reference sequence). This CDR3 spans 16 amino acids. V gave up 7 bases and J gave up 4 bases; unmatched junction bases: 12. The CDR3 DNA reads TGTGCCAGTACCGCCGTTTCGGGGGGGGGATACAATGAGCAGTTCTTC. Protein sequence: CASTAVSGGGYNEQFF.

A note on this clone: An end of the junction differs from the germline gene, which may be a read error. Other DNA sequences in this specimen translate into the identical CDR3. The CDR3 bases are TGTGCCAGCAGCCAAGCGGAGATGAACACTGAAGCTTTCTTT. This translates into CASSQAEMNTEAFF. This chain links TRBV4-1 with TRBJ1-1; D gene unclear. The CDR3 spans 14 residues. Germline V gene lookup returns CDR1 MGHRA and CDR2 YSYEKL.